This TCR beta chain was obtained from a study of blood T cell repertoires in COVID-19. Background on the study: In each case, the material was cDNA or gDNA derived from T cells, B-cell-depleted T cells, or PBMCs.

This clone was detected only once. Some clones are missing from TCRdb's copy, which holds only in-frame ones; the method was immunoSEQ multiplex PCR. The table records about 58,000 clones, around 89% of them present only once. CDR3 length: 15 residues. CDR1 LNHDA and CDR2 SQIVND come from the germline V gene (reference sequence). The V gene lost 10 bases and the J gene lost 3 bases, with 20 bases spanning the gap. Sequencing was done on a sample of peripheral blood. This TCR derives from a woman aged 55 to 70 with active COVID-19. The V call is TRBV19, the J call TRBJ2-3; D remains unclear. The CDR3 region has the DNA TGTGCCACTACCGTTGGGCAGCCCACTACAGATACGCAGTATTTT. Amino acids: CATTVGQPTTDTQYF.